The clone carrying this TCR beta chain was detected ten times or more. Antigen unknown. CDR1 SQVTM and CDR2 ANQGSEA come from the germline V gene. After removal of 6 bases from V and 5 bases from J, the junction contained 8 bases not matched to a gene. The CDR3 totals 13 residues. These data belong to a study of T cell repertoires in cytomegalovirus infection. Study at large: Matching HLA type and CMV infection were both indicated by public TCR beta signatures. Whole-study findings and limits: Across the ex vivo response, the dominant clonotypes were HLA-C-restricted CMV-specific TCR beta clonotypes. Cumulative frequency (of public TCR beta family members) identified carriers of CMV plus the relevant HLA.

Each CDR3 protein is one row after TCRdb ran MiXCR on the reads. The repertoire holds roughly 240,000 distinct CDR3 sequences, with about 5.9% as singletons. The sequencing sample was made of PBMCs. V is TRBV29-1 and J is TRBJ2-5, with 8 positions matching TRBD1. The origin of this receptor is a human donor in good health (CMV status not recorded). Some clones in this sample may be carry-over from other donors' samples. The CDR3 DNA reads as TGCAGCGTAGGCCGGGACAGGCGGGAGACCCAGTACTTC. Protein: CSVGRDRRETQYF.